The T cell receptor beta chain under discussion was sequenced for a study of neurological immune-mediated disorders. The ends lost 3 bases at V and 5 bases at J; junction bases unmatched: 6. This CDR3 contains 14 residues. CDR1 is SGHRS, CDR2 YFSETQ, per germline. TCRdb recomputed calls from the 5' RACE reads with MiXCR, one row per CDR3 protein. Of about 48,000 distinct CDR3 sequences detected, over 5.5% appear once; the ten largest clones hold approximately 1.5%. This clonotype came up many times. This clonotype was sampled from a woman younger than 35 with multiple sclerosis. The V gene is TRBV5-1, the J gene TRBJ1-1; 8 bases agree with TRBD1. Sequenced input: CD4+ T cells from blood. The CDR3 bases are TGCGCCAGCAGCTCAGGGGGCTCGGGGACTGAAGCTTTCTTT. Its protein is CASSSGGSGTEAFF.